What follows describes a single T cell receptor beta chain. Its cognate antigen is unknown. A v3.0 immunoSEQ assay was performed at survey level. Generated by immunoSEQ multiplex PCR, the TCRdb table keeps only in-frame clones and is missing some. Of under 35,000 clones listed, approximately 95% are singletons. The data are from a study of long-term antiretroviral therapy in people with HIV. Study findings and constraints: Dominant in the repertoire at all time points were clones expanded before ART. Post-treatment diversity went higher with ART but stayed below transplant donor controls.

CDR3 size: 13 residues. CDR1 is MNHNS and CDR2 is SASEGT in the germline V gene. Trimming left V 2 bases short and J 5 bases short, with 9 bases between. The source was unsorted PBMCs, collected 5 to 5.5 years after starting antiretroviral therapy. V usage is TRBV6-1 and J usage is TRBJ1-2; D is possibly TRBD1 (6 bases). This sequence originates from a woman aged 45 to 65 with HIV. CDR3 loop: CASSEQGKYGYTF. CDR3 coding DNA: TGTGCCAGCAGTGAACAGGGGAAGTATGGCTACACCTTC.